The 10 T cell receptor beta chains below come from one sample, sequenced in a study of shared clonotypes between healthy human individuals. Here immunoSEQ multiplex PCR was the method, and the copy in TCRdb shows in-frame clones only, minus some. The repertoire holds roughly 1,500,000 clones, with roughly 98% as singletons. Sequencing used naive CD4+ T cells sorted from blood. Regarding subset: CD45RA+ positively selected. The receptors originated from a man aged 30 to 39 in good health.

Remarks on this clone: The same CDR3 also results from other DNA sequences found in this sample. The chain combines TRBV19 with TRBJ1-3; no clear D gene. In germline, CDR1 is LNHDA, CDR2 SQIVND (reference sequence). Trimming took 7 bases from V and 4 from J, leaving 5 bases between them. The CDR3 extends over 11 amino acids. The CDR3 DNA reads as TGTGCCAGTAACGGGGGAAACACCATATATTTT. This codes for CASNGGNTIYF.

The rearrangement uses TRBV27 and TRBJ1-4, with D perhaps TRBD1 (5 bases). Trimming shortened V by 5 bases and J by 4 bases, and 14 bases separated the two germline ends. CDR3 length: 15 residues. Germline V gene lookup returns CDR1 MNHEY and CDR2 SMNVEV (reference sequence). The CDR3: CASSRSLGGNEKLFF. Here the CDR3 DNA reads TGTGCCAGCAGTAGGAGCCTTGGGGGTAATGAAAAACTGTTTTTT.

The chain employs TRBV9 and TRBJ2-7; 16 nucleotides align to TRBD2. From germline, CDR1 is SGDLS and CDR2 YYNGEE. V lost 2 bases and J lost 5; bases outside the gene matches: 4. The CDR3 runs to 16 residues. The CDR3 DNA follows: TGTGCCAGCAGCGTCGGGACTAGCGGGAGGGCCGACGAGCAGTACTTC. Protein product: CASSVGTSGRADEQYF.

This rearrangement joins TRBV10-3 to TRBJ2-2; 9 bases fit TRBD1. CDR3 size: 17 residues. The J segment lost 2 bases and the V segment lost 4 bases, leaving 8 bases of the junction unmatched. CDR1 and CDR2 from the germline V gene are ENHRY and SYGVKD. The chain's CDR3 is CAISVRLDRGNTGELFF. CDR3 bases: TGTGCCATCAGTGTAAGGCTGGACAGGGGAAACACCGGGGAGCTGTTTTTT.

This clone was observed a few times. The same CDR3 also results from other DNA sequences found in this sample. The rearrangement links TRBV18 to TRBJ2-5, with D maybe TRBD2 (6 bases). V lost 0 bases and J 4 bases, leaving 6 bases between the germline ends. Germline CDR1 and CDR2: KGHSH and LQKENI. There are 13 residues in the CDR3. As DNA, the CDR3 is TGTGCCAGCTCACCACCGGGGGGAGAGACCCAGTACTTC. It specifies CASSPPGGETQYF.

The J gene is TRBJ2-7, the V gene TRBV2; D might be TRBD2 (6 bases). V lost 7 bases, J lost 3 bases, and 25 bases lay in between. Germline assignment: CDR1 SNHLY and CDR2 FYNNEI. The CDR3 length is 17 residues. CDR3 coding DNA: TGTGCCAGCAACCCCACCGGGACTCCCCGAGCCTACTACGAGCAGTACTTC. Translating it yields CASNPTGTPRAYYEQYF.

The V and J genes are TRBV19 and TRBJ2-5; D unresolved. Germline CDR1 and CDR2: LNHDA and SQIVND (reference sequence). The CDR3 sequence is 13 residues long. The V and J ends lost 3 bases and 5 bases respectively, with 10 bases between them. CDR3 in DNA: TGTGCCAGTAGTATCCACGGCGACGAGACCCAGTACTTC. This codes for CASSIHGDETQYF.

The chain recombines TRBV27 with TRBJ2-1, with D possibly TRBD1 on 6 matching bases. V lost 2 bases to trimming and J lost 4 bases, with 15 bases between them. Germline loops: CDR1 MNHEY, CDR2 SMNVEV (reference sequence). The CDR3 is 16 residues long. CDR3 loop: CASSLRGRAYYNEQFF. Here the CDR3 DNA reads TGTGCCAGCAGTTTAAGGGGGAGAGCCTATTACAATGAGCAGTTCTTC.

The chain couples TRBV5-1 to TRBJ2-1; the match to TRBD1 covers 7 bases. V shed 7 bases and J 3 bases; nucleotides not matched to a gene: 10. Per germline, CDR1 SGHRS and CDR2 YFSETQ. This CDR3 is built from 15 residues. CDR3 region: CASAGKGALYNEQFF. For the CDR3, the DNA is TGCGCCAGCGCAGGGAAGGGGGCCCTCTACAATGAGCAGTTCTTC.

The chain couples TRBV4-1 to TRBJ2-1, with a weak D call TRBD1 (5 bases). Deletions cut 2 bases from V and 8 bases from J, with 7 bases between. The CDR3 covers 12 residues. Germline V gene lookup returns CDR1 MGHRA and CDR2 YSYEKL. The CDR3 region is CASSQLGDEQFF. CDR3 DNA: TGCGCCAGCAGCCAACTAGGGGATGAGCAGTTCTTC.